Listed below are T cell receptor beta chains from one sample, sequenced in a study of PD-1 blockade in mismatch repair-deficient tumors. TCRdb's copy holds only in-frame clones and misses some; the assay was immunoSEQ multiplex PCR. The table lists about 79,000 clones, about four fifths of them singletons, with around 5.5% in the top ten. The sequences come from peripheral blood, collected 44 weeks after starting pembrolizumab. These receptors originate from an adult with mismatch repair-deficient cancer. CDR3s include the opening cysteine and the closing phenylalanine or tryptophan. The D gene is left open where the match is weak. Clone size is stated in some rows and not others, as once, few, many or a class when expanded.

abundance: .; j_gene: TRBJ2-7; d_gene: .; v_gene: TRBV2; CDR3aa: CASSDGTPYEQYF; CDR3nt: TGTGCCAGCAGTGACGGAACCCCCTACGAGCAGTACTTC
abundance: .; j_gene: TRBJ2-1; d_gene: TRBD2; v_gene: TRBV10-2; CDR3aa: CASSDPVGRAFPRDNEQFF; CDR3nt: TGCGCCAGCAGTGACCCAGTAGGGAGGGCATTCCCGCGAGACAATGAGCAGTTCTTC
abundance: once; j_gene: TRBJ2-5; d_gene: TRBD1; v_gene: TRBV18; CDR3aa: CASSPPGQDKGTQYF; CDR3nt: TGTGCCAGCTCACCACCCGGACAGGACAAGGGGACCCAGTACTTC
abundance: .; j_gene: TRBJ2-2; d_gene: .; v_gene: TRBV5-1; CDR3aa: CASSQLTGGPGELFF; CDR3nt: TGCGCCAGCAGCCAACTCACTGGGGGACCCGGGGAGCTGTTTTTT
abundance: .; j_gene: TRBJ1-4; d_gene: .; v_gene: TRBV7-8; CDR3aa: CASSIRGTSEKLFF; CDR3nt: TGTGCCAGCAGCATACGGGGCACTTCTGAAAAACTGTTTTTT
abundance: .; j_gene: TRBJ2-1; d_gene: TRBD2; v_gene: TRBV11-2; CDR3aa: CASSLRLAEYNEQFF; CDR3nt: TGTGCCAGCAGCTTAAGGCTAGCGGAGTACAATGAGCAGTTCTTC
abundance: .; j_gene: TRBJ1-2; d_gene: .; v_gene: TRBV4-3; CDR3aa: CASSRGAGGAYGYTF; CDR3nt: TGCGCCAGCAGCCGAGGGGCCGGGGGTGCTTATGGCTACACCTTC
abundance: .; j_gene: TRBJ1-1; d_gene: .; v_gene: TRBV18; CDR3aa: CASSPGDGEAFF; CDR3nt: TGTGCCAGCTCACCAGGGGATGGTGAAGCTTTCTTT
abundance: .; j_gene: TRBJ1-1; d_gene: TRBD1; v_gene: TRBV25-1; CDR3aa: CASSEGDQQGDTEAFF; CDR3nt: TGTGCCAGCAGTGAAGGGGATCAACAGGGGGACACTGAAGCTTTCTTT
abundance: once; j_gene: TRBJ2-1; d_gene: TRBD2; v_gene: TRBV19; CDR3aa: CASSSGGLAGESEQFF; CDR3nt: TGTGCCAGTAGCAGTGGGGGACTAGCGGGAGAAAGTGAGCAGTTCTTC
abundance: .; j_gene: TRBJ1-1; d_gene: .; v_gene: TRBV18; CDR3aa: CASSPGVEAFF; CDR3nt: TGTGCCAGCTCACCCGGCGTTGAAGCTTTCTTT
abundance: .; j_gene: TRBJ1-2; d_gene: .; v_gene: TRBV19; CDR3aa: CASSWTATNYGYTF; CDR3nt: TGTGCCAGTAGTTGGACAGCGACTAACTATGGCTACACCTTC
abundance: few; j_gene: TRBJ2-3; d_gene: TRBD2; v_gene: TRBV2; CDR3aa: CASSEGGSRSTDTQYF; CDR3nt: TGTGCCAGCAGTGAGGGGGGGTCGAGGAGCACAGATACGCAGTATTTT
abundance: .; j_gene: TRBJ2-1; d_gene: TRBD2; v_gene: TRBV5-1; CDR3aa: CASTSGRAHNEQFF; CDR3nt: TGCGCCAGCACAAGCGGGAGGGCCCACAATGAGCAGTTCTTC
abundance: .; j_gene: TRBJ1-3; d_gene: TRBD1; v_gene: TRBV28; CDR3aa: CASSDGQGISGNTIYF; CDR3nt: TGTGCCAGCAGTGACGGACAGGGGATCTCTGGAAACACCATATATTTT
abundance: .; j_gene: TRBJ2-7; d_gene: TRBD1; v_gene: TRBV2; CDR3aa: CASSEDRGRDVYEQYF; CDR3nt: TGTGCCAGCAGTGAGGACAGGGGGCGCGATGTATACGAGCAGTACTTC
abundance: .; j_gene: TRBJ1-5; d_gene: .; v_gene: TRBV21-1; CDR3aa: CASSKTVGDRGRDQPQHF; CDR3nt: TGTGCCAGCAGCAAAACAGTAGGGGACAGGGGTCGGGATCAGCCCCAGCATTTT
abundance: .; j_gene: TRBJ2-1; d_gene: .; v_gene: TRBV5-6; CDR3aa: CASCGTSSWNEQFF; CDR3nt: TGTGCCAGCTGCGGAACCTCCTCGTGGAATGAGCAGTTCTTC
abundance: few; j_gene: TRBJ1-2; d_gene: TRBD1; v_gene: TRBV29-1; CDR3aa: CSAETGGDYGYTF; CDR3nt: TGCAGCGCTGAAACAGGGGGGGACTATGGCTACACCTTC
abundance: .; j_gene: TRBJ2-3; d_gene: .; v_gene: TRBV19; CDR3aa: CASSIGQWTSTDTQYF; CDR3nt: TGTGCCAGTAGTATAGGCCAGTGGACTAGCACAGATACGCAGTATTTT
abundance: .; j_gene: TRBJ1-1; d_gene: .; v_gene: TRBV7-9; CDR3aa: CASSLALEVRVQTEAFF; CDR3nt: TGTGCCAGCAGCTTAGCCCTTGAGGTCAGGGTCCAAACTGAAGCTTTCTTT
abundance: .; j_gene: TRBJ2-1; d_gene: TRBD2; v_gene: TRBV5-4; CDR3aa: CASMGLAPLDEQFF; CDR3nt: TGTGCCAGCATGGGACTAGCGCCACTCGATGAGCAGTTCTTC
abundance: .; j_gene: TRBJ1-1; d_gene: .; v_gene: TRBV7-9; CDR3aa: CASSLGEGTEAFF; CDR3nt: TGTGCCAGCAGCTTAGGGGAAGGGACTGAAGCTTTCTTT
abundance: .; j_gene: TRBJ1-2; d_gene: TRBD1; v_gene: TRBV5-6; CDR3aa: CASSSDRVVYGYTF; CDR3nt: TGTGCCAGCAGTTCCGACAGGGTGGTCTATGGCTACACCTTC
abundance: few; j_gene: TRBJ1-5; d_gene: .; v_gene: TRBV6-6; CDR3aa: CASSYSIGQPQHF; CDR3nt: TGTGCCAGCAGTTATTCGATCGGGCAGCCCCAGCATTTT
abundance: .; j_gene: TRBJ2-4; d_gene: .; v_gene: TRBV6-1; CDR3aa: CASSRWAGVDIQYF; CDR3nt: TGTGCCAGCAGTAGGTGGGCAGGGGTGGACATTCAGTACTTC
abundance: few; j_gene: TRBJ2-2; d_gene: .; v_gene: TRBV11-2; CDR3aa: CASTGGAESGELFF; CDR3nt: TGTGCCAGCACAGGCGGAGCCGAATCCGGGGAGCTGTTTTTT
abundance: .; j_gene: TRBJ2-3; d_gene: TRBD2; v_gene: TRBV7-6; CDR3aa: CASSQAGGARGTQYF; CDR3nt: TGTGCCAGCAGCCAAGCGGGAGGTGCGCGGGGAACGCAGTATTTT
abundance: .; j_gene: TRBJ1-4; d_gene: .; v_gene: TRBV25-1; CDR3aa: CASSEGQNLYEKLFF; CDR3nt: TGTGCCAGCAGTGAAGGACAGAACCTATATGAAAAACTGTTTTTT
abundance: .; j_gene: TRBJ2-3; d_gene: .; v_gene: TRBV28; CDR3aa: CASSSQGRVADTQYF; CDR3nt: TGTGCCAGCAGTAGCCAGGGAAGAGTAGCAGATACGCAGTATTTT
abundance: few; j_gene: TRBJ1-2; d_gene: .; v_gene: TRBV6-6; CDR3aa: CASSLFTQGYGYTF; CDR3nt: TGTGCCAGCAGCCTCTTTACACAGGGATATGGCTACACCTTC
abundance: .; j_gene: TRBJ1-4; d_gene: .; v_gene: TRBV9; CDR3aa: CASSVAGGATNEKLFF; CDR3nt: TGTGCCAGCAGCGTAGCCGGAGGAGCAACTAATGAAAAACTGTTTTTT
abundance: .; j_gene: TRBJ2-3; d_gene: TRBD2; v_gene: TRBV7-6; CDR3aa: CASSPQLAGRGDTQYF; CDR3nt: TGTGCCAGCAGCCCCCAACTAGCGGGAAGGGGAGATACGCAGTATTTT
abundance: .; j_gene: TRBJ2-2; d_gene: .; v_gene: TRBV19; CDR3aa: CASSPRTGANTGELFF; CDR3nt: TGTGCCAGTAGTCCTCGGACGGGCGCGAACACCGGGGAGCTGTTTTTT
abundance: .; j_gene: TRBJ1-3; d_gene: .; v_gene: TRBV7-9; CDR3aa: CASSLPQGHTIYF; CDR3nt: TGTGCCAGCAGCCTCCCGCAGGGCCACACCATATATTTT
abundance: .; j_gene: TRBJ1-2; d_gene: .; v_gene: TRBV9; CDR3aa: CASSVNSGEGVNYGYTF; CDR3nt: TGTGCCAGCAGCGTAAACTCGGGCGAAGGAGTAAACTATGGCTACACCTTC
abundance: .; j_gene: TRBJ2-3; d_gene: .; v_gene: TRBV9; CDR3aa: CASSLRGERRGRDTQYF; CDR3nt: TGTGCCAGCAGCCTCCGTGGGGAGCGGAGGGGTCGGGATACGCAGTATTTT
abundance: .; j_gene: TRBJ2-1; d_gene: .; v_gene: TRBV27; CDR3aa: CASSLSRNNEQFF; CDR3nt: TGTGCCAGCAGCTTAAGCCGAAACAATGAGCAGTTCTTC
abundance: .; j_gene: TRBJ2-3; d_gene: TRBD2; v_gene: TRBV7-8; CDR3aa: CASRTTSGRFTDTQYF; CDR3nt: TGTGCCAGCAGGACGACTAGCGGGAGGTTCACAGATACGCAGTATTTT
abundance: .; j_gene: TRBJ2-3; d_gene: .; v_gene: TRBV27; CDR3aa: CASSRDSYSTDTQYF; CDR3nt: TGTGCCAGCAGTCGAGACAGTTATAGCACAGATACGCAGTATTTT
abundance: .; j_gene: TRBJ1-2; d_gene: .; v_gene: TRBV6-5; CDR3aa: CASSLGRGLNYGYTF; CDR3nt: TGTGCCAGCAGTTTAGGCAGGGGCCTCAACTATGGCTACACCTTC
abundance: .; j_gene: TRBJ2-5; d_gene: .; v_gene: TRBV19; CDR3aa: CASSIGQGVVETQYF; CDR3nt: TGTGCCAGTAGTATAGGTCAGGGAGTGGTAGAGACCCAGTACTTC
abundance: once; j_gene: TRBJ2-7; d_gene: TRBD2; v_gene: TRBV6-1; CDR3aa: CASTGLADPYEQYF; CDR3nt: TGTGCCAGCACCGGACTAGCGGATCCCTACGAGCAGTACTTC
abundance: .; j_gene: TRBJ2-3; d_gene: TRBD2; v_gene: TRBV5-4; CDR3aa: CASSRTSGSTDTQYF; CDR3nt: TGTGCCAGCAGCAGGACTAGCGGATCCACAGATACGCAGTATTTT
abundance: .; j_gene: TRBJ2-2; d_gene: .; v_gene: TRBV6-1; CDR3aa: CASSERQGNTGELFF; CDR3nt: TGTGCCAGCAGTGAACGGCAGGGGAACACCGGGGAGCTGTTTTTT